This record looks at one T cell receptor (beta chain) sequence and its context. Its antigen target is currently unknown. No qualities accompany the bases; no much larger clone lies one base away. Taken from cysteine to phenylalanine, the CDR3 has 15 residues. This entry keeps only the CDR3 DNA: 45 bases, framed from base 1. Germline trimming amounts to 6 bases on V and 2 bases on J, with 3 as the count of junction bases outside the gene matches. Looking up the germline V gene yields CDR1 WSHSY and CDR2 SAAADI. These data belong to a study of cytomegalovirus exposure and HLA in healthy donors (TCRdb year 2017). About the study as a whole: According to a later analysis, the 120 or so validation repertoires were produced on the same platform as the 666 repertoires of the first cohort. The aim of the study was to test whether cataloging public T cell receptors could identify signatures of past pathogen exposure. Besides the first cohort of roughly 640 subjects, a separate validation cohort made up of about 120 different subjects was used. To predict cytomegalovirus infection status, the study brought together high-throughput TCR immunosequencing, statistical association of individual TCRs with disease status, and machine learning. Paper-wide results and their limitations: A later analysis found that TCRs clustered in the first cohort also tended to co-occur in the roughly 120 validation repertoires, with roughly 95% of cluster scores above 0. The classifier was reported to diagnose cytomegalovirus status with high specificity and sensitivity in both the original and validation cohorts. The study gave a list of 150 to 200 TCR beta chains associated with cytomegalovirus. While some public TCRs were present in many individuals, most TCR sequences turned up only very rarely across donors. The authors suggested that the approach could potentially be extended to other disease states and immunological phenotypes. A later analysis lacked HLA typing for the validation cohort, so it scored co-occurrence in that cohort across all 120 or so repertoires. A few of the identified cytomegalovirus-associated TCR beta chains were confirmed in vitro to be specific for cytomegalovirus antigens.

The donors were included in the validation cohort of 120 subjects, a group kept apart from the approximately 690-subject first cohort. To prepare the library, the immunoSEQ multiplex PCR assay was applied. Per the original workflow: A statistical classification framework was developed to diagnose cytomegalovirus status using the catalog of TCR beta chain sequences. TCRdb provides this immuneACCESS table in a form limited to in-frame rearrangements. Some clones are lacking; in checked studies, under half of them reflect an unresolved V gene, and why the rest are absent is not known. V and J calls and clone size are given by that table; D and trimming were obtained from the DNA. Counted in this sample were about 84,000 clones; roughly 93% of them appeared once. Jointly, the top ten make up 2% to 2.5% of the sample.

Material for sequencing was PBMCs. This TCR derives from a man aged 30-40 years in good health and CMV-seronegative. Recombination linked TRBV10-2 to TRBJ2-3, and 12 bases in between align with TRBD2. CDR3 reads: CASSGLAGITDTQYF. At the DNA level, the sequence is TGCGCCAGCAGCGGACTAGCGGGGATCACAGATACGCAGTATTTT.